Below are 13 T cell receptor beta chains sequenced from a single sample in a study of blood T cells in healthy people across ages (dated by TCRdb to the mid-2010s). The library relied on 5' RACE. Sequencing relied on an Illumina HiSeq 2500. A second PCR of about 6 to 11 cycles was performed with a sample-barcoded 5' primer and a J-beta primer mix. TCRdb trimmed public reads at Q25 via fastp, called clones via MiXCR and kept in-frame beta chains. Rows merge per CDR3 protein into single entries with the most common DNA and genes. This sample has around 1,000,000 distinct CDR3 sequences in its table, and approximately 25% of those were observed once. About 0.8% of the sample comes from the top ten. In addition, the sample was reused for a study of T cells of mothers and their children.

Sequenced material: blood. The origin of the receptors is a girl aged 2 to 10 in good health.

CDR3 region: CASSYRAGGVYEQYF. The CDR3 DNA follows: TGTGCCAGCAGTTACAGGGCGGGAGGGGTCTACGAGCAGTACTTC. The chain recombines TRBV6-5 with TRBJ2-7, with 9 bases fitting TRBD2. Trimming took 2 bases from V and 3 from J; bases not matched to a gene: 5. The CDR3 runs 15 residues. Germline V gene sequence: CDR1 MNHEY, CDR2 SVGAGI.

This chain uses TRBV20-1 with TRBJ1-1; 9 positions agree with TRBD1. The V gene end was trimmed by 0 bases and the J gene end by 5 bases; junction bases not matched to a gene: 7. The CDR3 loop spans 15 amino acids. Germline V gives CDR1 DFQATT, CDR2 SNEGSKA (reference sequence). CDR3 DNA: TGCAGTGCTAGAGATATGGACAGGGGATGGACTGAAGCTTTCTTT. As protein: CSARDMDRGWTEAFF.

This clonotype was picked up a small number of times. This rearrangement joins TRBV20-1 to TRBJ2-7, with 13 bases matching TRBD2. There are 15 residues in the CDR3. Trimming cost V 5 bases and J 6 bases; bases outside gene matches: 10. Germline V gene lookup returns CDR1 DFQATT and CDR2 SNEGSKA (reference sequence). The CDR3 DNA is TGCAGTGCTCCACTAGCGGGGGGGACTACGGGCGAGCAGTACTTC. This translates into CSAPLAGGTTGEQYF.

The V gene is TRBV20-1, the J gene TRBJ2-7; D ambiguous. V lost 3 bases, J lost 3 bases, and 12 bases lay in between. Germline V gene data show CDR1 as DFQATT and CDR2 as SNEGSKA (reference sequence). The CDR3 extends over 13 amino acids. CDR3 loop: CSARGTAVYEQYF. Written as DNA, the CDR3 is TGCAGTGCTAGGGGCACTGCAGTCTACGAGCAGTACTTC.

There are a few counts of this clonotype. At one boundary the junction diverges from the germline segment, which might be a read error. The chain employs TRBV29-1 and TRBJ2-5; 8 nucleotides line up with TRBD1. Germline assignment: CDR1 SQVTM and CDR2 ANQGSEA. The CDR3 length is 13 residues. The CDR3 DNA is TGCAGTGTTGAAGACGAGGACAGGGTGGAGCCAGACTTC. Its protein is CSVEDEDRVEPDF.

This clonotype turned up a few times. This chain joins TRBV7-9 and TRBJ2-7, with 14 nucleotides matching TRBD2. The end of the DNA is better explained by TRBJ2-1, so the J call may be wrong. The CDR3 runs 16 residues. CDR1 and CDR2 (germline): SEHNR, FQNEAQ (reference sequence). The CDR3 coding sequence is TGTGCCAGCAGCGCAGGACTAGCGGGAGGCGGGAATGAGCAGTTCTTC. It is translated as CASSAGLAGGGNEQFF.

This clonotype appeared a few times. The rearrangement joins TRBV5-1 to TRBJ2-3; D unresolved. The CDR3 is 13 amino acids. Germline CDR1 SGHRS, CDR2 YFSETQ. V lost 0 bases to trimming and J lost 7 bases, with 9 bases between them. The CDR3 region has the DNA TGCGCCAGCAGCTTGGAGGATTTCCATACGCAGTATTTT. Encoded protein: CASSLEDFHTQYF.

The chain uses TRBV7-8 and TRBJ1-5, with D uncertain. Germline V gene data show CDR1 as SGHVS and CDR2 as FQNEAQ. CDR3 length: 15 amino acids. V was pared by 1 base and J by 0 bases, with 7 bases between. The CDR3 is CASSLEHYSNQPQHF. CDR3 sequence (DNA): TGTGCCAGCAGCTTAGAACATTATAGCAATCAGCCCCAGCATTTT. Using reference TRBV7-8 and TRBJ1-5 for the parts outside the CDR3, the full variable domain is GAGVSQSPRYKVAKRGQDVALRCDPISGHVSLFWYQQALGQGPEFLTYFQNEAQLDKSGLPSDRFFAERPEGSVSTLKIQRTQQEDSAVYLCASSLEHYSNQPQHFGDGTRLSIL.

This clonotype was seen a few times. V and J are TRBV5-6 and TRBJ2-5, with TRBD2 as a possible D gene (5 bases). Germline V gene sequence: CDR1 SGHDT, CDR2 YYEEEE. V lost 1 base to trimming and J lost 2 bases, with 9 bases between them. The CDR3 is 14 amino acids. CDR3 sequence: CASSLLPGQETQYF. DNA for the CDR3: TGTGCCAGCAGCTTGTTGCCGGGGCAAGAGACCCAGTACTTC.

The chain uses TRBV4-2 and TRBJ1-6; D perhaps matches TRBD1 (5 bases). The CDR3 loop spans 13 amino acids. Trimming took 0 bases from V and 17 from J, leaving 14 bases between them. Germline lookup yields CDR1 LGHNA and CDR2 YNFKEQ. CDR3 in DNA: TGTGCCAGCAGCCAAGATTTTGGGGGGATAGTCCACTTT. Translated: CASSQDFGGIVHF.

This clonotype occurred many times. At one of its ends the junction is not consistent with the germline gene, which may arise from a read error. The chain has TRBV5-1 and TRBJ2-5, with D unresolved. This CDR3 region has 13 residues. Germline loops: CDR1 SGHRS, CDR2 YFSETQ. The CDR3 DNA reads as TGTGCCAGCAGCTTAGCCTTTCAAGAGACCCAGTACTTC. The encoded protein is CASSLAFQETQYF.

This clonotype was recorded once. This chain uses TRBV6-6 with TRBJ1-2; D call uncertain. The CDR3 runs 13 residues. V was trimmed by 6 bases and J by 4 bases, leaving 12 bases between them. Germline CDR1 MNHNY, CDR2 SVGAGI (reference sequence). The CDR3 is CASSPGSFYGYTF. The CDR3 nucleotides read TGTGCCAGCAGCCCCGGGTCCTTCTATGGCTACACCTTC.

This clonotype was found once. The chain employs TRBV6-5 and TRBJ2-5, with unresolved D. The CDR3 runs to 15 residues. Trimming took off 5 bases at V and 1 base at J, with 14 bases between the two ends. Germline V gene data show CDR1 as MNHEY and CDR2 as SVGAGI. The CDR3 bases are TGTGCCAGCAGTCCTTTTCTTCGGATCCAAGAGACCCAGTACTTC. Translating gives CASSPFLRIQETQYF.